One and the same sample provided the 24 T cell receptor beta chains below, sequenced in a study of cytomegalovirus exposure and HLA in healthy donors. Amplification used 60 Vbeta primers and 13 Jbeta primers. Some clones are missing from TCRdb's copy, which holds only in-frame ones; the method was immunoSEQ multiplex PCR. The table has about 190,000 clones, over 80% seen once. Material: PBMCs. These receptors originate from a boy aged 2 to 10 in good health and CMV-seronegative.

The chain uses TRBV2 and TRBJ2-1, with TRBD1 matching over 7 bases. The CDR3 runs 12 residues. V trimming: 4 bases; J trimming: 6 bases; junction bases outside the gene matches: 0. The germline CDR1 and CDR2 sequences are SNHLY and FYNNEI. The CDR3 DNA reads as TGTGCCAGCAGTGGGACAGGCAATGAGCAGTTCTTC. This codes for CASSGTGNEQFF.

The chain carries TRBV7-2 and TRBJ2-6; tentatively, D is TRBD1 (6 bases). The CDR3 runs 16 residues. The V gene lost 0 bases and the J gene lost 4 bases, with 10 bases spanning the gap. Germline values: CDR1 SGHTA, CDR2 FQGNSA. The CDR3, as DNA: TGTGCCAGCAGCTTAGCTGGGGGCACGGGGGCCAACGTCCTGACTTTC. Its protein is CASSLAGGTGANVLTF.

The genes are TRBV5-1 and TRBJ2-1; 11 positions match TRBD2. CDR1 SGHRS and CDR2 YFSETQ come from the germline V gene. The V gene end was trimmed by 4 bases and the J gene end by 9 bases; junction bases not matched to a gene: 9. The length of the CDR3 is 15 residues. The CDR3 spells CASSDSGRAGGEQFF. The CDR3 bases are TGCGCCAGCAGCGATAGCGGGAGGGCCGGGGGTGAGCAGTTCTTC.

This chain joins TRBV27 and TRBJ2-7; 7 positions agree with TRBD1. Germline CDR1 and CDR2: MNHEY and SMNVEV (reference sequence). CDR3 length equals 16 residues. V shed 1 base, J shed 2 bases, and the junction held 8 bases outside the gene matches. CDR3 bases: TGTGCCAGCAGTTTATTGCTCACAGGGGCTCCCTACGAGCAGTACGTC. Residues: CASSLLLTGAPYEQYV.

There are a few counts of this clone. The chain recombines TRBV7-2 with TRBJ2-3, with D perhaps TRBD1 (6 bases). Germline lookup yields CDR1 SGHTA and CDR2 FQGNSA. There are 14 residues in the CDR3. The V end was cut by 5 bases, the J end by 4 bases, with 13 bases between. CDR3 sequence: CASSPDRIADTQYF. DNA of the CDR3: TGTGCCAGCAGCCCAGACAGGATCGCAGATACGCAGTATTTT.

The chain has TRBV27 and TRBJ2-2; TRBD2 aligns across 11 bases. Trimming removed 0 bases from V and 7 bases from J; junction bases left unmatched: 4. Germline lookup yields CDR1 MNHEY and CDR2 SMNVEV (reference sequence). The CDR3 is made up of 16 amino acids. CDR3 sequence reads: CASSLSRLAGIGELFF. The CDR3 nucleotides read TGTGCCAGCAGTTTATCGAGACTAGCGGGGATCGGGGAGCTGTTTTTT.

The CDR3 nucleotides read TGCGCCAGCAGCCAAGATTTCGGACAGAGCTATGGCTACACCTTC. Amino acids: CASSQDFGQSYGYTF. J is TRBJ1-2 and V is TRBV4-1, with D perhaps TRBD1 (6 bases). Trimming left V 0 bases short and J 4 bases short, with 12 bases between. The CDR3 contains 15 residues. Germline values: CDR1 MGHRA, CDR2 YSYEKL.

The chain carries TRBV6-1 and TRBJ1-3; TRBD1 might be the D (5 bases). V lost 6 bases and J lost 8, with 17 bases in between. The CDR3 has 14 amino acids. Germline CDR1 and CDR2: MNHNS and SASEGT. In DNA, the CDR3 is TGTGCCAGCAGCTGGGACCTCCCGGGAGACACCATATATTTT. Its translation is CASSWDLPGDTIYF.

The rearrangement links TRBV5-1 to TRBJ2-7; no definite D call. The CDR3 length is 14 residues. The V end was cut by 0 bases, the J end by 0 bases, with 7 bases between. CDR1 SGHRS and CDR2 YFSETQ come from the germline V gene. The DNA of the CDR3 is TGCGCCAGCAGCTTGGAATCGAGCTCCTACGAGCAGTACTTC. This codes for CASSLESSSYEQYF.

V and J are TRBV9 and TRBJ2-7; TRBD1 agrees at 9 bases. The CDR3 is 14 amino acids. Germline V gene lookup returns CDR1 SGDLS and CDR2 YYNGEE. The V gene end was trimmed by 4 bases and the J gene end by 4 bases; junction bases not matched to a gene: 6. The CDR3 DNA sequence: TGTGCCAGCAGCCCCGGGACAGGGCAGTACGAGCAGTACTTC. It codes for CASSPGTGQYEQYF. The variable domain in full, with the rest retrieved from reference TRBV9 and TRBJ2-7, is DSGVTQTPKHLITATGQRVTLRCSPRSGDLSVYWYQQSLDQGLQFLIQYYNGEERAKGNILERFSAQQFPDLHSELNLSSLELGDSALYFCASSPGTGQYEQYFGPGTRLTVT.

The rearrangement uses TRBV29-1 and TRBJ2-7; 7 bases map to TRBD2. This CDR3 spans 16 amino acids. J lost 3 bases, V lost 5 bases, and 16 bases had no gene match. The germline V gene encodes CDR1 SQVTM and CDR2 ANQGSEA. CDR3 bases: TGCAGCGTTTGGGACCGGGGCGGGAGTGTTGTCTACGAGCAGTACTTC. This codes for CSVWDRGGSVVYEQYF.

The chain is built from TRBV25-1 and TRBJ1-2, with TRBD1 matching 7 bases. The CDR3 loop spans 13 amino acids. With V trimmed by 4 bases and J by 4 bases, 3 bases remained unmatched. Germline lookup yields CDR1 MGHDK and CDR2 SYGVNS. The CDR3 is CASSAGGFYGYTF. The CDR3 DNA reads TGTGCCAGCAGTGCAGGGGGTTTCTATGGCTACACCTTC.

The genes are TRBV7-2 and TRBJ1-4, with TRBD1 matching 10 bases. The germline V gene has CDR1 SGHTA and CDR2 FQGNSA. The J segment lost 1 base and the V segment lost 5 bases, leaving 7 bases of the junction unmatched. This CDR3 has 17 residues. The CDR3 is CASSAGQGRLTNEKLFF. For the CDR3, the DNA is TGTGCCAGCAGCGCGGGACAGGGGAGGCTAACTAATGAAAAACTGTTTTTT.

This chain links TRBV28 with TRBJ1-3, with a possible D match to TRBD1 (6 bases). Per the germline V gene, CDR1 is MDHEN and CDR2 is SYDVKM. The length of the CDR3 is 15 residues. The V end lost 6 bases, the J end lost 1 base, and 13 bases lay between the germline ends. The CDR3 sequence is CASRPTRGSGNTIYF. CDR3 in DNA: TGTGCCAGCAGGCCAACCAGGGGATCTGGAAACACCATATATTTT.

This sequence joins TRBV30 and TRBJ2-1; 14 nucleotides align to TRBD2. Germline V CDR1 and CDR2: GTSNPN, SVGIG (reference sequence). This CDR3 contains 15 residues. V dropped 5 bases and J dropped 3; count of bases not matched to a gene: 3. This CDR3 is CAWGTSGGDYNEQFF. The CDR3 bases are TGTGCCTGGGGGACTAGCGGGGGAGACTACAATGAGCAGTTCTTC.

This chain links TRBV29-1 with TRBJ2-2, with a tentative D call TRBD2 (5 bases). Per germline, CDR1 SQVTM and CDR2 ANQGSEA. V was pared by 7 bases and J by 2 bases, with 14 bases between. CDR3 length equals 14 residues. CDR3 sequence reads: CSAPSPANTGELFF. The CDR3 coding sequence is TGCAGCGCCCCTAGCCCCGCTAACACCGGGGAGCTGTTTTTT.

The CDR3 region is CASSPRTSGSSYNEQFF. The CDR3 DNA reads TGTGCCAGCAGCCCCCGGACTAGCGGGAGTTCCTACAATGAGCAGTTCTTC. V is TRBV9 and J is TRBJ2-1; 13 nucleotides agree with TRBD2. V lost 4 bases to trimming and J lost 1 base; unmatched junction nucleotides: 5. The CDR3 length is 17 residues. Germline V lookup: CDR1 SGDLS, CDR2 YYNGEE.

The J gene is TRBJ2-7, the V gene TRBV7-9, with TRBD2 matching over 7 bases. Germline V gives CDR1 SEHNR, CDR2 FQNEAQ (reference sequence). Trimming removed 1 base from V and 4 bases from J; junction bases left unmatched: 7. There are 15 residues in the CDR3. The CDR3 nucleotides are TGTGCCAGCAGCTTAGGGGCGGGAGTAGGATACGAGCAGTACTTC. It specifies CASSLGAGVGYEQYF.

This clone was detected a few times. V gene TRBV27 combines with J gene TRBJ1-1; D not resolved. The CDR3 length is 13 residues. V lost 4 bases to trimming and J lost 3 bases, with 9 bases between them. CDR1 is MNHEY, CDR2 SMNVEV, per germline (reference sequence). The CDR3 sequence: CASSSGLYTEAFF. The CDR3 region has the DNA TGTGCCAGCAGTTCTGGGCTATACACTGAAGCTTTCTTT.

This clone has only one observation. The same CDR3 also results from other DNA sequences found in this sample. The chain employs TRBV30 and TRBJ1-1; a possible D gene is TRBD1 (5 bases). CDR1 is GTSNPN and CDR2 is SVGIG in the germline V gene (reference sequence). The CDR3 is 14 amino acids. With 0 bases removed from V and 1 base from J, the gap between germline ends came to 9 bases. This CDR3 reads CAWSVQGRNTEAFF. CDR3 sequence (DNA): TGTGCCTGGAGTGTCCAGGGTAGGAACACTGAAGCTTTCTTT.

This chain connects TRBV19 to TRBJ1-3; D possibly corresponds to TRBD1 (5 bases). Trimming left V 3 bases short and J 0 bases short, with 12 bases between. CDR1 is LNHDA and CDR2 is SQIVND in the germline V gene (reference sequence). The CDR3 loop spans 16 amino acids. This CDR3 reads CASSIRGGNSGNTIYF. CDR3 DNA sequence: TGTGCCAGTAGTATTAGGGGAGGAAACTCTGGAAACACCATATATTTT.

The CDR3, as DNA: TGTGCCAGCTTTAAGGTGGCTAGCAATGAGCAGTTCTTC. Translated: CASFKVASNEQFF. This chain joins TRBV6-1 and TRBJ2-1; no definite D call. Per the germline V gene, CDR1 is MNHNS and CDR2 is SASEGT. CDR3 length equals 13 residues. The V gene lost 8 bases and the J gene lost 6 bases, with 14 bases spanning the gap.

V usage is TRBV10-3 and J usage is TRBJ1-1; no reliable D call. The V end lost 8 bases, the J end lost 1 base, and 14 bases lay between the germline ends. There are 14 residues in the CDR3. Per germline, CDR1 ENHRY and CDR2 SYGVKD. The CDR3 reads CAIRQVAKNTEAFF. The CDR3 bases are TGTGCCATCCGCCAGGTGGCCAAGAACACTGAAGCTTTCTTT.

CDR3 bases: TGTGCCAGCAGTGGGCTTCTGAACGGGGTCTATAATTCACCCCTCCACTTT. It specifies CASSGLLNGVYNSPLHF. The chain is built from TRBV6-1 and TRBJ1-6, with unresolved D. Trimming stripped 4 bases from V and 3 bases from J, with 16 bases between. The CDR3 covers 17 residues. In germline, CDR1 is MNHNS, CDR2 SASEGT.